This T cell receptor beta chain was obtained from a study of molecular identifiers for immune sequencing clone quantification. Overall study results and limits: Barcode-sharing identical TCR molecules could underestimate highly expanded clone sizes.

For naive CD8 T cells, sorting used the CD8+CD4-CCR7+CD45RA+ phenotype. CDR3 length: 12 amino acids. Comments on this clonotype: The antigen is undetermined. This may be a read error: a much more frequent sequence differs by one nucleotide.

TCRdb fed the PCR reads into MiXCR, producing one record per CDR3 protein. The table shows approximately 100,000 distinct CDR3 sequences, with roughly 34% occurring only once. The origin of this receptor is a human donor in good health. Some libraries in this study had Jurkat cell RNA spiked in. The chain is built from TRBV5-3 and TRBJ2-3, with D possibly being TRBD1 (5 bases). TRBV5-3 is sorted into the ORF group, with uncertain function. Sequenced: naive CD8+ T cells from blood, with Jurkat cell RNA spiked in. Subset specified: FACS-sorted CD8+CD4-CCR7+CD45RA+ naive T cells. CDR3 DNA sequence: TGTGCCAGCAGCTTGCAGGGAAAAACGCAGTATTTT. It encodes CASSLQGKTQYF.